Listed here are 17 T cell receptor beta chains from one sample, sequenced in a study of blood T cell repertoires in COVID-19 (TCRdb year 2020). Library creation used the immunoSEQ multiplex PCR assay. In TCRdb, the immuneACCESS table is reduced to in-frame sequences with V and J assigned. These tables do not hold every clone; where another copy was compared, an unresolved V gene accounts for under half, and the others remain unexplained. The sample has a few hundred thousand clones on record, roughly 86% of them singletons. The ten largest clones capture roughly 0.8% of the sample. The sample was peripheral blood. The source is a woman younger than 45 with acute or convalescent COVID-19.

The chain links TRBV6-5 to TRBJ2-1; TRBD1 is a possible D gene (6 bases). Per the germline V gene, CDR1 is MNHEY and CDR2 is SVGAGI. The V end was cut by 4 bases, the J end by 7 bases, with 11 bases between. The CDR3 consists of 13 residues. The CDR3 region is CASSLQGENEQFF. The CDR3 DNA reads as TGTGCCAGCAGTTTACAGGGTGAGAATGAGCAGTTCTTC.

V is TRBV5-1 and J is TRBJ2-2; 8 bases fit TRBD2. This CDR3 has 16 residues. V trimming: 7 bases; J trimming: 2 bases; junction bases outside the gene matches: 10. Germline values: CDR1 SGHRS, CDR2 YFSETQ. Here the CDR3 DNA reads TGCGCCAGCGCGAAGCGGGAGTATTCCAACACCGGGGAGCTGTTTTTT. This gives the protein CASAKREYSNTGELFF.

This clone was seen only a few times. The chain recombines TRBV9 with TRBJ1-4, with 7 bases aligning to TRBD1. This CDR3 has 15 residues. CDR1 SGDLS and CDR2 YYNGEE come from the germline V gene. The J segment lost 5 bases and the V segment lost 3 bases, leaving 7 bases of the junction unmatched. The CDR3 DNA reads TGTGCCAGCAGCGGAGACAGGGACGGAAATGAAAAACTGTTTTTT. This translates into CASSGDRDGNEKLFF.

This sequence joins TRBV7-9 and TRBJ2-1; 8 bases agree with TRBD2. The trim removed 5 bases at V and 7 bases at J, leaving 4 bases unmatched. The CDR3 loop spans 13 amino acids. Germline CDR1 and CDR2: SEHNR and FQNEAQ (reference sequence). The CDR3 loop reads CASSRTSSNEQFF. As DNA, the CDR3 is TGTGCCAGCAGCAGGACTAGCAGTAATGAGCAGTTCTTC.

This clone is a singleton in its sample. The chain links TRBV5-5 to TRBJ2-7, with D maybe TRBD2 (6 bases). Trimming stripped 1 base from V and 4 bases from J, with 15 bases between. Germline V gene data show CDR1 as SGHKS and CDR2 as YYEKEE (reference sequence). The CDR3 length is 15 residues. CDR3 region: CASSLSGGSIYEQYF. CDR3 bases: TGTGCCAGCAGCTTGTCAGGAGGGAGTATATACGAGCAGTACTTC.

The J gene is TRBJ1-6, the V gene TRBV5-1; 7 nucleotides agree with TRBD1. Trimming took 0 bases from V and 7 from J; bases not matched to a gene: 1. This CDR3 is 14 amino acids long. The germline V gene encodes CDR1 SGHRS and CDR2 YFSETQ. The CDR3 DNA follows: TGCGCCAGCAGCTTGGACAGGGGAAATTCACCCCTCCACTTT. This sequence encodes CASSLDRGNSPLHF. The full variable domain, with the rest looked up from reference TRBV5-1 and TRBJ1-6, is KAGVTQTPRYLIKTRGQQVTLSCSPISGHRSVSWYQQTPGQGLQFLFEYFSETQRNKGNFPGRFSGRQFSNSRSEMNVSTLELGDSALYLCASSLDRGNSPLHFGNGTRLTVT.

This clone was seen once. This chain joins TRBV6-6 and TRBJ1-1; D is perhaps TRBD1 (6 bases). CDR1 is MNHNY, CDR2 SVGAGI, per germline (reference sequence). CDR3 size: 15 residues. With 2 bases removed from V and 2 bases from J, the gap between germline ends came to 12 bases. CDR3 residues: CASSYEGVPNTEAFF. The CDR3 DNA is TGTGCCAGCAGTTACGAGGGGGTCCCAAACACTGAAGCTTTCTTT.

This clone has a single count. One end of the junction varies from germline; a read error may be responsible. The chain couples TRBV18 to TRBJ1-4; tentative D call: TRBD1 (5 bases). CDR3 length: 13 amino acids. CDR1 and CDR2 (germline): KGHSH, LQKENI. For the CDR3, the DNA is TGTGCCAGCTCACTTTCGGAATCGGGACTGACGACTTTT. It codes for CASSLSESGLTTF.

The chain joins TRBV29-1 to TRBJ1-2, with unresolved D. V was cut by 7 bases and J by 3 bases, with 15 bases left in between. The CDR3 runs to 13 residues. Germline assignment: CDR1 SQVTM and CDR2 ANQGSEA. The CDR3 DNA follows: TGCAGCGCCGTCGGCGGAGAGGACTATGGCTACACCTTC. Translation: CSAVGGEDYGYTF.

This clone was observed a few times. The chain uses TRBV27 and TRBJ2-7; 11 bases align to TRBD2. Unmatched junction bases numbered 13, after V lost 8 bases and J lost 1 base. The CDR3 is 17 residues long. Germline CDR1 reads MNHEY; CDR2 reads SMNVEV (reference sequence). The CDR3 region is CASDNTGPSGRSYEQYF. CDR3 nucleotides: TGTGCCAGCGATAACACCGGGCCTAGCGGGAGGTCCTACGAGCAGTACTTC.

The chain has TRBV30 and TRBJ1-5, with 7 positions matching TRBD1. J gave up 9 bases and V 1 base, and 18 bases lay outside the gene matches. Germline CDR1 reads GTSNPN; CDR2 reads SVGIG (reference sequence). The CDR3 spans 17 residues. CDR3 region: CAWSDPVEDRARWPQHF. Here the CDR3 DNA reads TGTGCCTGGAGTGACCCCGTTGAAGACAGGGCCAGATGGCCCCAGCATTTT.

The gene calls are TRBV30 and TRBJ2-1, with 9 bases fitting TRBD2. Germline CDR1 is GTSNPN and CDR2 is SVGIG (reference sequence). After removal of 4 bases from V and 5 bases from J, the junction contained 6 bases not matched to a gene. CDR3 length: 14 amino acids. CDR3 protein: CAWKASGNHNEQFF. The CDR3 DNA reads TGTGCCTGGAAAGCTAGCGGGAACCACAATGAGCAGTTCTTC.

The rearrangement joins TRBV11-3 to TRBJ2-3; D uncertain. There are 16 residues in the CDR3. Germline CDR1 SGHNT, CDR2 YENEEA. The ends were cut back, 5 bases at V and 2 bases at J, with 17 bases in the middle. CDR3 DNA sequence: TGTGCCAGCAGCCCAGAGGTTTGGTCTTACACAGATACGCAGTATTTT. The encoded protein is CASSPEVWSYTDTQYF.

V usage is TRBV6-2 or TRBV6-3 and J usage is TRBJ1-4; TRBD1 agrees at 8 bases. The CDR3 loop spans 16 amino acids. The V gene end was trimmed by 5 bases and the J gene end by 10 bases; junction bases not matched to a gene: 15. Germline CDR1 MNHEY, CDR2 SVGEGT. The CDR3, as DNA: TGTGCCAGCAGTCAAGACAGGGGAACACTAATCGGAAAACTGTTTTTT. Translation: CASSQDRGTLIGKLFF.

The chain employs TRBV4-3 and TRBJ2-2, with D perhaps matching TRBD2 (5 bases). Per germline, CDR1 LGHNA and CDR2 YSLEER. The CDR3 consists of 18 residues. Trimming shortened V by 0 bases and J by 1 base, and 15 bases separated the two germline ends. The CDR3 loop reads CASSQDLIGSLNTGELFF. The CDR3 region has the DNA TGCGCCAGCAGCCAAGATCTTATAGGGAGTCTGAACACCGGGGAGCTGTTTTTT.

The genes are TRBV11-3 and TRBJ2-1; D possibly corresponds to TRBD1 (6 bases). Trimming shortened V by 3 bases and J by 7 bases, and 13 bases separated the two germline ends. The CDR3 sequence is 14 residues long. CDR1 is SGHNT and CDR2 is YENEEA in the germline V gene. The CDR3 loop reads CASSFSQGWNEQFF. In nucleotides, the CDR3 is TGTGCCAGCAGCTTCTCACAGGGTTGGAATGAGCAGTTCTTC.

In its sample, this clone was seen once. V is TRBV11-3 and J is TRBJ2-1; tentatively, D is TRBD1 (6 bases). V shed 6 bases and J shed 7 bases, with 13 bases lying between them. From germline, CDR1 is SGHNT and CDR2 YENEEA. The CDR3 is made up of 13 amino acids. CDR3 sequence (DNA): TGTGCCAGCAGTCTAGACAGGCGGAATGAGCAGTTCTTC. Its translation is CASSLDRRNEQFF. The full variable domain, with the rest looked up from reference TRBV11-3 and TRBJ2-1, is EAGVVQSPRYKIIEKKQPVAFWCNPISGHNTLYWYLQNLGQGPELLIRYENEEAVDDSQLPKDRFSAERLKGVDSTLKIQPAELGDSAVYLCASSLDRRNEQFFGPGTRLTVL.